This TCR beta chain was retrieved from a study of blood T cell repertoires in COVID-19. Study context: Samples of COVID-19 (acute and convalescent) were obtained from the United States, Italy and Spain. From T cells, B-cell-depleted T cells, or PBMCs came the material, which was cDNA or gDNA.

Original handling: Scientists estimated how many nucleated cells there were by amplifying reference gene primers. Measured with immunoSEQ multiplex PCR; TCRdb has only the in-frame clones, and not every one. The V and J calls and clone size come from that table; D and trimming were worked out from the DNA. The sample shows more than 35,000 clones, roughly 71% of them seen only once. V was cut by 4 bases and J by 2 bases, with 11 bases left in between. CDR1 is SGHTA, CDR2 FQGNSA, per germline. CDR3 size: 15 residues. The receptor was isolated from a man older than 75 with acute or convalescent COVID-19. The sample taken for sequencing was peripheral blood. This chain links TRBV7-2 with TRBJ2-2, with D perhaps matching TRBD2 (5 bases). The CDR3 coding sequence is TGTGCCAGCAGCTCCTTAGGAGGTAACACCGGGGAGCTGTTTTTT. Translated: CASSSLGGNTGELFF.